The next 24 T cell receptor beta chains were all read from a single sample in a study of T cell responses to AZD1222 COVID-19 vaccine. Sequencing was performed with immunoSEQ multiplex PCR; in TCRdb, only in-frame clones are kept and a portion is missing. Here the sample spans about 120,000 clones, 87% being singletons. The specimen comprised peripheral blood, sampled 28 days after the second AZD1222 dose. These receptors were collected from an adult who received the AZD1222 COVID-19 vaccine.

The chain has TRBV6-5 and TRBJ1-6; D perhaps matches TRBD1 (5 bases). Trimming left V 7 bases short and J 9 bases short, with 10 bases between. Germline V gives CDR1 MNHEY, CDR2 SVGAGI. The CDR3 loop spans 12 amino acids. CDR3 amino acids: CASMGEGSPLHF. CDR3 coding DNA: TGTGCCAGCATGGGGGAAGGTTCACCCCTCCACTTT.

J is TRBJ2-1 and V is TRBV11-3; 10 positions match TRBD1. This CDR3 is built from 13 residues. J lost 7 bases, V lost 5 bases, and 2 bases had no gene match. CDR1 SGHNT and CDR2 YENEEA come from the germline V gene. The CDR3 bases are TGTGCCAGCAGCGTGGACAGGGGGAATGAGCAGTTCTTC. It is translated as CASSVDRGNEQFF.

Here the CDR3 reads CASSLETGSIGELFF. The CDR3 DNA reads TGCGCCAGCAGCTTGGAGACAGGGAGTATCGGGGAGCTGTTTTTT. The chain has TRBV5-1 and TRBJ2-2, with 7 bases aligning to TRBD1. This CDR3 is built from 15 residues. Germline assignment: CDR1 SGHRS and CDR2 YFSETQ. Losses at the gene ends were 0 bases for V and 7 bases for J; bases not matched to a gene: 6.

J is TRBJ1-2 and V is TRBV7-9; tentatively, D is TRBD1 (6 bases). Trimming took off 5 bases at V and 4 bases at J, with 14 bases between the two ends. CDR1 and CDR2 from the germline V gene are SEHNR and FQNEAQ (reference sequence). This CDR3 spans 14 amino acids. CDR3 nucleotides: TGTGCCAGCAGCCCGACAGGTTTCGTCTATGGCTACACCTTC. Translated, it gives CASSPTGFVYGYTF.

V is TRBV7-2 and J is TRBJ1-5, with no clear D. Trimming removed 5 bases at V and 3 bases at J, with 17 bases between. Germline-derived CDR1 and CDR2 are SGHTA and FQGNSA. The CDR3 runs 16 residues. CDR3 nucleotides: TGTGCCAGCAGCGCAACTTTTGGGTTGATCAATCAGCCCCAGCATTTT. This translates into CASSATFGLINQPQHF.

This clone has only a few counts. V and J are TRBV4-2 and TRBJ2-1; 8 bases agree with TRBD2. With V trimmed by 3 bases and J by 1 base, 5 bases remained unmatched. CDR1 is LGHNA and CDR2 is YNFKEQ in the germline V gene. This CDR3 comprises 16 residues. The CDR3 region has the DNA TGTGCCAGCAGCCAGCTCCCTAGCGGGTCCTACAATGAGCAGTTCTTC. Encoded protein: CASSQLPSGSYNEQFF.

This clone has more than one count but fewer than ten. This chain links TRBV11-1 with TRBJ2-5; 7 bases agree with TRBD2. Unmatched junction bases numbered 7, after V lost 6 bases and J lost 3 bases. This CDR3 has 14 residues. Germline CDR1 is SGHAT and CDR2 is FQDESV (reference sequence). For the CDR3, the DNA is TGTGCCAGCAGTCAAACGCGGGGGAAAGAGACCCAGTACTTC. Its protein is CASSQTRGKETQYF.

The V and J genes are TRBV6-5 and TRBJ2-3; 8 bases are a match to TRBD1. CDR1 is MNHEY and CDR2 is SVGAGI in the germline V gene. Germline trimming cut 5 bases from V and 7 bases from J; bases unmatched to any gene: 8. The CDR3 length is 14 residues. The CDR3 reads CASSSGTGGHTQYF. CDR3 in DNA: TGTGCCAGCAGTAGCGGTACAGGGGGTCATACGCAGTATTTT.

This chain joins TRBV19 and TRBJ1-5; D not resolved. V was trimmed by 3 bases and J by 7 bases, leaving 19 bases between them. The CDR3 runs to 16 residues. The germline V gene has CDR1 LNHDA and CDR2 SQIVND (reference sequence). The CDR3 here is CASSIPGWGWGQPQHF. The CDR3 DNA reads as TGTGCCAGTAGTATCCCCGGATGGGGTTGGGGACAGCCCCAGCATTTT.

This rearrangement joins TRBV30 to TRBJ1-5, with D perhaps matching TRBD1 (6 bases). The V and J ends lost 5 bases and 5 bases respectively, with 10 bases between them. Per the germline V gene, CDR1 is GTSNPN and CDR2 is SVGIG (reference sequence). The CDR3 sequence is 12 residues long. This CDR3 reads CAWGGGHQPQHF. DNA for the CDR3: TGTGCCTGGGGAGGGGGGCATCAGCCCCAGCATTTT.

About this clone: An end of the junction does not agree with germline; a read error may underlie this. The chain is built from TRBV7-8 and TRBJ1-5, with D uncertain. Germline-derived CDR1 and CDR2 are SGHVS and FQNEAQ. The CDR3 is made up of 15 amino acids. The CDR3 coding sequence is TGTGCCGGCAGCTTAGGCAGTAATAGCAATCAGCCCCAGCATTTT. It specifies CAGSLGSNSNQPQHF.

The chain employs TRBV19 and TRBJ1-5; D is unresolved. Germline V lookup: CDR1 LNHDA, CDR2 SQIVND (reference sequence). V lost 3 bases to trimming and J lost 5 bases, with 5 bases between them. This CDR3 comprises 12 residues. The CDR3 spells CASSIPYQPQHF. DNA for the CDR3: TGTGCCAGTAGTATTCCGTATCAGCCCCAGCATTTT. The whole variable domain, filled in from reference TRBV19 and TRBJ1-5, reads DGGITQSPKYLFRKEGQNVTLSCEQNLNHDAMYWYRQDPGQGLRLIYYSQIVNDFQKGDIAEGYSVSREKKESFPLTVTSAQKNPTAFYLCASSIPYQPQHFGDGTRLSIL.

The chain has TRBV6-5 and TRBJ1-4; 8 bases map to TRBD1. The CDR3 extends over 14 amino acids. From germline, CDR1 is MNHEY and CDR2 SVGAGI. Trimming removed 6 bases from V and 4 bases from J; junction bases left unmatched: 4. In DNA, the CDR3 is TGTGCCAGCAGCCAAACAGGGGGTAATGAAAAACTGTTTTTT. Its translation is CASSQTGGNEKLFF.

The chain employs TRBV7-3 and TRBJ1-3, with unresolved D. V lost 5 bases to trimming and J lost 4 bases, with 9 bases between them. The CDR3 extends over 13 amino acids. Looked up from germline, CDR1 is SGHTA and CDR2 is FQGTGA. The CDR3 DNA reads as TGTGCCAGCAGCCCAGCGGGGGGAAACACCATATATTTT. This sequence encodes CASSPAGGNTIYF.

This chain connects TRBV7-7 to TRBJ2-1, with TRBD2 matching 11 bases. Trimming at V came to 5 bases and at J to 3 bases, leaving 6 bases not matched to a gene. This CDR3 region has 16 residues. Germline V lookup: CDR1 SSHAT, CDR2 FNYEAQ (reference sequence). The CDR3 region is CASSPRLAGFYNEQFF. The CDR3 nucleotides read TGTGCCAGCAGCCCGAGACTAGCGGGGTTCTACAATGAGCAGTTCTTC.

V usage is TRBV2 and J usage is TRBJ2-7, with D maybe TRBD1 (5 bases). Germline CDR1 and CDR2: SNHLY and FYNNEI. Trimming pared 6 bases from V and 4 bases from J, leaving 10 bases between. The CDR3 runs 12 residues. The CDR3 coding sequence is TGTGCCAGCAGATTGGGGCTTTACGAGCAGTACTTC. Residues: CASRLGLYEQYF.

A few counts support this clone. The V gene is TRBV7-9, the J gene TRBJ1-6; a weak D match, TRBD1 (5 bases). V was clipped by 5 bases and J by 5 bases, with 13 bases between them. The CDR3 runs to 15 residues. The germline gives CDR1 SEHNR, CDR2 FQNEAQ (reference sequence). DNA of the CDR3: TGTGCCAGCAGCGTCGGGACCGAGAATAATTCACCCCTCCACTTT. Protein product: CASSVGTENNSPLHF. The full variable domain, its missing parts supplied by reference TRBV7-9 and TRBJ1-6, is DTGVSQNPRHKITKRGQNVTFRCDPISEHNRLYWYRQTLGQGPEFLTYFQNEAQLEKSRLLSDRFSAERPKGSFSTLEIQRTEQGDSAMYLCASSVGTENNSPLHFGNGTRLTVT.

This rearrangement joins TRBV6-5 to TRBJ2-3; D call uncertain. The germline V gene has CDR1 MNHEY and CDR2 SVGAGI. Between the trimmed V and J ends, which lost 0 bases and 5 bases, there was a span of 6 bases. The CDR3 is 13 residues long. The CDR3 loop reads CASSYSSGDTQYF. The CDR3 DNA is TGTGCCAGCAGTTACTCTTCCGGAGATACGCAGTATTTT.

The chain is built from TRBV28 and TRBJ2-3; D may be TRBD1 (6 bases). This CDR3 is built from 14 residues. Trimming removed 7 bases from V and 4 bases from J, with 15 bases in between. CDR1 and CDR2 from the germline V gene are MDHEN and SYDVKM. CDR3 in amino acids: CASMEVGAADTQYF. In nucleotides, the CDR3 is TGTGCCAGCATGGAGGTGGGGGCCGCAGATACGCAGTATTTT.

In this sample, this clone turned up a few times. The chain joins TRBV5-3 to TRBJ2-1, with D possibly matching TRBD2 (6 bases). TRBV5-3 is labeled an ORF, and its function is uncertain. This CDR3 has 12 residues. V gave up 3 bases and J gave up 10 bases, with 11 bases separating them. The CDR3 loop reads CARSSPLAEQFF. CDR3 nucleotides: TGTGCCAGAAGCTCCCCCCTAGCGGAGCAGTTCTTC.

The chain employs TRBV4-1 and TRBJ2-3, with TRBD2 identical over 12 bases. Germline lookup yields CDR1 MGHRA and CDR2 YSYEKL. The CDR3 consists of 16 residues. Trimming cost V 4 bases and J 1 base; bases outside gene matches: 3. CDR3 protein: CASSPGLAGRTDTQYF. The CDR3 DNA sequence: TGCGCCAGCAGCCCCGGACTAGCGGGGCGCACAGATACGCAGTATTTT.

This chain joins TRBV25-1 and TRBJ2-2, with TRBD1 identical over 9 bases. The CDR3 has 17 amino acids. Trimming took 6 bases from V and 6 from J; bases not matched to a gene: 14. CDR1 is MGHDK and CDR2 is SYGVNS in the germline V gene. Here the CDR3 reads CASSPGTGFRWAGELFF. In DNA form, the CDR3 reads TGTGCCAGCAGCCCCGGGACAGGGTTTCGTTGGGCCGGGGAGCTGTTTTTT.

As concerns this clone: The same CDR3 arises from other DNA sequences in this sample as well. J is TRBJ1-6 and V is TRBV5-4; 7 bases agree with TRBD1. CDR1 and CDR2 from the germline V gene are SGHNT and YYREEE (reference sequence). Unmatched junction bases numbered 3, after V lost 2 bases and J lost 4 bases. This CDR3 comprises 15 residues. The CDR3 protein is CASSLGTAYNSPLHF. In nucleotides, the CDR3 is TGTGCCAGCAGCTTAGGGACAGCTTATAATTCACCCCTCCACTTT.

This rearrangement joins TRBV7-7 to TRBJ2-2; weak D call: TRBD1 (6 bases). This CDR3 comprises 14 residues. The V gene's germline CDR1 is SSHAT and CDR2 FNYEAQ (reference sequence). V dropped 5 bases and J dropped 4 bases, with 11 bases sitting between them. For the CDR3, the DNA is TGTGCCAGCAGCCGGGACACCAGCACCGGGGAGCTGTTTTTT. It translates to CASSRDTSTGELFF.